Listed here is a single T cell receptor (beta chain). The antigen remains unidentified. The data stem from a study of cytomegalovirus exposure and HLA in healthy donors. Notes on the study in general: Associated with cytomegalovirus, according to the listing, were fewer than 200 TCR beta chains.

Produced via immunoSEQ multiplex PCR; TCRdb's table is partial and in-frame only. The top ten hold over 2% of the sample, which has roughly 150,000 clones, over 80% seen once. The CDR3 consists of 16 residues. The V gene's germline CDR1 is SGHTA and CDR2 FQGNSA. Trimming took 2 bases from V and 3 from J; bases not matched to a gene: 8. Sequencing used PBMCs. The gene calls are TRBV7-2 and TRBJ1-1; 8 nucleotides match TRBD1. The TCR was taken from a man aged 25-45 years in good health and CMV-seropositive. The CDR3 DNA reads as TGTGCCAGCAGCTTACCCCCGACAGGGGCGTACACTGAAGCTTTCTTT. Translated, it gives CASSLPPTGAYTEAFF.